Given below is one T cell receptor (beta chain) in context. No antigen is known for it. The entry originates in a study of OX40 agonist ivuxolimab in advanced cancers. Study summary: The patients received ivuxolimab by intravenous route every 2 weeks at 0.01 to 10 mg/kg. Mean age approximately 61 years, range about 20 to 85; roughly 82% male. Findings and limits, study-wide: By week 6 at 0.1 to 3.0 mg/kg, blood CD4+ and CD8+ T cells had expanded clonally. On average, CD8+ T cells showed a greater number of expanded clones than CD4+.

Measured with immunoSEQ multiplex PCR; TCRdb has only the in-frame clones, and not every one. The sample yields about 26,000 clones, 76% seen once. Specimen: CD4+ or CD8+ T cells sorted from blood, collected in a trial of the OX40 agonist ivuxolimab. The receptor comes from an adult with an advanced solid tumor such as melanoma, head and neck, liver or kidney cancer.

For the CDR3, the DNA is TGTGCCAGCAGCTTAGTTTTGGTCAATACTGAAGCTTTCTTT. Translating gives CASSLVLVNTEAFF. The V gene is TRBV11-2, the J gene TRBJ1-1, with D unresolved. The CDR3 has 14 amino acids. CDR1 and CDR2 from the germline V gene are SGHAT and FQNNGV. Trimming cost V 1 base and J 5 bases, with 11 bases left between them.